Listed below are T cell receptor beta chains from one sample, sequenced in a study of sequential checkpoint blockade in melanoma. TCRdb's table, derived via immunoSEQ multiplex PCR, lists solely in-frame clones and lacks some. The sample has 8,000 or so clones, approximately 67% seen once; the top ten hold around 50%. Material: CD8+ T cells sorted from blood (inferred from file names), obtained from a patient given nivolumab and ipilimumab in sequence. All receptors derive from a human patient with melanoma. Some clones in this sample may be carry-over from other donors' samples. CDR3s include the opening cysteine and the closing phenylalanine or tryptophan. Each record gives: V gene, clone size, CDR3 length, J gene, D gene, CDR3 protein, CDR3 DNA. D genes are given only for firm matches. Clone size is stated in some rows and not others, as once, few, many or a class when expanded.

v_gene: TRBV4-3; abundance: -; len: 16; j_gene: TRBJ1-3; d_gene: -; CDR3aa: CASSQLQVSSGNTIYF; CDR3nt: TGCGCCAGCAGCCAATTACAGGTTAGCTCTGGAAACACCATATATTTT
v_gene: TRBV19; abundance: once; len: 15; j_gene: TRBJ1-5; d_gene: -; CDR3aa: CASSPGHSSSQPQHF; CDR3nt: TGTGCCAGTAGCCCGGGACACTCATCTTCCCAGCCCCAGCATTTT
v_gene: TRBV7-8; abundance: medium-sized; len: 13; j_gene: TRBJ2-7; d_gene: -; CDR3aa: CASSFSQGGEQYF; CDR3nt: TGTGCCAGCAGCTTTTCACAGGGTGGTGAGCAGTACTTC
v_gene: TRBV5-4; abundance: few; len: 15; j_gene: TRBJ2-7; d_gene: TRBD2; CDR3aa: CASSLAGGISYEQYF; CDR3nt: TGTGCCAGCAGCTTGGCCGGGGGGATCTCCTACGAGCAGTACTTC
v_gene: TRBV27; abundance: -; len: 14; j_gene: TRBJ1-3; d_gene: -; CDR3aa: CASSLSRAGNTIYF; CDR3nt: TGTGCCAGCAGTTTAAGCAGGGCTGGAAACACCATATATTTT
v_gene: TRBV27; abundance: -; len: 15; j_gene: TRBJ1-2; d_gene: TRBD1; CDR3aa: CASSSRTGLVYGYTF; CDR3nt: TGTGCCAGCAGTTCCCGGACAGGATTAGTGTATGGCTACACCTTC
v_gene: TRBV9; abundance: -; len: 14; j_gene: TRBJ2-7; d_gene: -; CDR3aa: CASSVAGSTYEQYF; CDR3nt: TGTGCCAGCAGCGTAGCGGGATCCACCTACGAGCAGTACTTC
v_gene: TRBV21-1; abundance: -; len: 17; j_gene: TRBJ1-1; d_gene: -; CDR3aa: CASSKVSRVVGNTEAFF; CDR3nt: TGTGCCAGCAGCAAAGTGTCCAGGGTAGTTGGGAACACTGAAGCTTTCTTT
v_gene: TRBV7-2; abundance: -; len: 16; j_gene: TRBJ1-6; d_gene: -; CDR3aa: CASSLNFPGGWSPLHF; CDR3nt: TGTGCCAGCAGCTTAAATTTCCCGGGGGGATGGTCACCCCTCCACTTT
v_gene: TRBV7-7; abundance: -; len: 15; j_gene: TRBJ1-3; d_gene: TRBD1; CDR3aa: CASSPGQGTGNTIYF; CDR3nt: TGTGCCAGCAGCCCCGGACAGGGGACAGGAAACACCATATATTTT
v_gene: TRBV6-5; abundance: -; len: 16; j_gene: TRBJ1-4; d_gene: -; CDR3aa: CASSYSFSSSNEKLFF; CDR3nt: TGTGCCAGCAGTTACTCGTTTAGCTCCTCTAATGAAAAACTGTTTTTT
v_gene: TRBV10-3; abundance: -; len: 12; j_gene: TRBJ1-4; d_gene: -; CDR3aa: CAITQDNEKLFF; CDR3nt: TGTGCCATCACCCAGGATAATGAAAAACTGTTTTTT
v_gene: TRBV15; abundance: -; len: 15; j_gene: TRBJ1-2; d_gene: -; CDR3aa: CATSRVPRANYDYTF; CDR3nt: TGTGCCACCAGCAGAGTTCCGAGAGCTAACTATGACTACACCTTC
v_gene: TRBV30; abundance: -; len: 17; j_gene: TRBJ1-6; d_gene: TRBD1; CDR3aa: CAWSDWTDPRGNSPLHF; CDR3nt: TGTGCCTGGAGTGACTGGACAGACCCCAGGGGGAATTCACCCCTTCACTTT
v_gene: TRBV19; abundance: -; len: 13; j_gene: TRBJ2-7; d_gene: -; CDR3aa: CASSILADYEQYF; CDR3nt: TGTGCCAGTAGTATTCTAGCTGACTACGAGCAGTACTTC
v_gene: TRBV5-1; abundance: -; len: 15; j_gene: TRBJ1-6; d_gene: TRBD1; CDR3aa: CASSLAGGTYSPLHF; CDR3nt: TGCGCCAGCAGCTTGGCAGGGGGCACTTATTCACCCCTCCACTTT
v_gene: TRBV28; abundance: -; len: 15; j_gene: TRBJ2-7; d_gene: TRBD1; CDR3aa: CASSLDRVLSYEQYF; CDR3nt: TGTGCCAGCAGTTTAGACAGGGTCCTCTCCTACGAGCAGTACTTC